This entry concerns a single TCR beta chain. Patients with autoimmune history or systemic immunosuppression were excluded. Here immunoSEQ multiplex PCR was the method, and the copy in TCRdb shows in-frame clones only, minus some. The data show tens of thousands of clones, about 81% seen once. The data are from a study of OX40 agonist ivuxolimab in advanced cancers. On the study more broadly: Dose-escalation patients suffered from hepatocellular carcinoma, melanoma, renal cell or head and neck cancer. Of the participants, more than 35% had some prior anti-PD-1, anti-PD-L1 or anti-CTLA-4 therapy, which was allowed.

V was trimmed by 6 bases and J by 5 bases, leaving 16 bases between them. The CDR3 is 14 amino acids. Germline V gene sequence: CDR1 MDHEN, CDR2 SYDVKM. The chain links TRBV28 to TRBJ1-1; D not certain. This TCR was sampled from an adult with an advanced solid tumor such as melanoma, head and neck, liver or kidney cancer. The sample here was CD4+ or CD8+ T cells sorted from blood, taken in a trial of the OX40 agonist ivuxolimab. CDR3 in amino acids: CASSFSWGSTEAFF. As DNA, the CDR3 is TGTGCCAGCAGCTTCTCCTGGGGTTCAACTGAAGCTTTCTTT. Based on the CDR3 plus reference TRBV28 and TRBJ1-1, the full variable domain is DVKVTQSSRYLVKRTGEKVFLECVQDMDHENMFWYRQDPGLGLRLIYFSYDVKMKEKGDIPEGYSVSREKKERFSLILESASTNQTSMYLCASSFSWGSTEAFFGQGTRLTVV.